A single sample gave rise to the 14 T cell receptor beta chains below, sequenced in a study of CD8+ T cells in alopecia areata (dated by TCRdb to between 2017 and 2018). The library was obtained by the immunoSEQ multiplex PCR assay. To provide template for TCR sequencing, every sample had RNA extracted and reverse transcribed into cDNA. What TCRdb holds here is the immuneACCESS table cut down to in-frame rearrangements. Part of the clones is not present; checked against another copy, under half of the missing clones reflect an unresolved V gene, and the others are unexplained. This sample gives about 250,000 clones in total; around three fifths of them show up just once. Of the sample, about 0.89% is held by the ten largest clones. The meaning of the sample's treatment or condition label: oral pan-JAK inhibitor, 5-10 mg twice daily. The source material was CD4+ T cells sorted from blood, sampled around week 54, from a patient treated with tofacitinib. These receptors all come from a human donor with alopecia areata.

On this clone itself: The sample has other DNA sequences that encode this CDR3 too. The chain carries TRBV9 and TRBJ1-2; D remains unclear. The V gene lost 0 bases and the J gene lost 0 bases, with 6 bases spanning the gap. This CDR3 region has 14 residues. Germline V gives CDR1 SGDLS, CDR2 YYNGEE. This chain's CDR3 is CASSVGQTNYGYTF. The CDR3 DNA sequence: TGTGCCAGCAGCGTAGGGCAGACTAACTATGGCTACACCTTC.

This clone occurred a few times. The chain carries TRBV7-8 and TRBJ1-5; weak D call: TRBD1 (5 bases). Germline V gene lookup returns CDR1 SGHVS and CDR2 FQNEAQ. Trimming cost V 6 bases and J 3 bases, with 15 bases left between them. There are 15 residues in the CDR3. The CDR3, as DNA: TGTGCCAGCAGACCCGACAGCTACCCCAATCAGCCCCAGCATTTT. It yields the protein CASRPDSYPNQPQHF.

The V call is TRBV9, the J call TRBJ2-7; TRBD1 matches at 8 bases. The V gene end was trimmed by 4 bases and the J gene end by 4 bases; junction bases not matched to a gene: 10. The CDR3 totals 15 residues. Germline V gene lookup returns CDR1 SGDLS and CDR2 YYNGEE. The CDR3 coding sequence is TGTGCCAGCAGCCCAAGGTCAGGGGGCGAATACGAGCAGTACTTC. Translation gives CASSPRSGGEYEQYF.

As DNA, the CDR3 is TGTGCCAGCAGCTTCCGACAGCCAGGGGACGAGCAGTACTTC. Amino acid sequence: CASSFRQPGDEQYF. V and J are TRBV7-9 and TRBJ2-7; perhaps TRBD1 as D (6 bases). The CDR3 runs to 14 residues. The germline gives CDR1 SEHNR, CDR2 FQNEAQ (reference sequence). V lost 3 bases, J lost 5 bases, and 14 bases lay in between.

This chain joins TRBV6-1 and TRBJ2-2; no firm D call. Trimming removed 7 bases at V and 4 bases at J, with 13 bases between. Looked up from germline, CDR1 is MNHNS and CDR2 is SASEGT. CDR3 length: 14 residues. The CDR3 region is CASKLGSGTGELFF. In DNA form, the CDR3 reads TGTGCCAGCAAGTTAGGGTCGGGCACCGGGGAGCTGTTTTTT.

This chain links TRBV9 with TRBJ1-2, with D possibly TRBD1 on 5 matching bases. The germline V gene has CDR1 SGDLS and CDR2 YYNGEE. Trimming took 4 bases from V and 2 from J, leaving 15 bases between them. There are 15 residues in the CDR3. In DNA form, the CDR3 reads TGTGCCAGCAGCCCGAGTCTGGGGCAAAACTATGGCTACACCTTC. This sequence encodes CASSPSLGQNYGYTF.

The chain couples TRBV7-2 to TRBJ1-6; 8 bases map to TRBD1. The CDR3 has 15 residues. V lost 5 bases, J lost 4 bases, and 4 bases stayed unmatched. In germline, CDR1 is SGHTA, CDR2 FQGNSA. CDR3 in DNA: TGTGCCAGCAGCCCGAGGACAGGGTATAATTCACCCCTCCACTTT. Amino acids: CASSPRTGYNSPLHF.

The CDR3 region is CASSGVLAHDNEQFF. CDR3 nucleotides: TGTGCCAGCAGTGGGGTCCTAGCCCACGACAATGAGCAGTTCTTC. The rearrangement uses TRBV2 and TRBJ2-1; maybe TRBD2 (5 bases). Looked up from germline, CDR1 is SNHLY and CDR2 is FYNNEI. The V end lost 4 bases, the J end lost 5 bases, and 15 bases lay between the germline ends. The CDR3 is made up of 15 amino acids.

The table lists this clone with a count of one. This rearrangement joins TRBV5-6 to TRBJ2-7; 8 nucleotides line up with TRBD1. V was pared by 3 bases and J by 3 bases, with 17 bases of the junction left unmatched. This CDR3 comprises 18 residues. The germline V gene has CDR1 SGHDT and CDR2 YYEEEE. CDR3 region: CASSSTGTGSRWGYEQYF. The DNA for the CDR3 is TGTGCCAGCAGCTCAACCGGGACAGGAAGTCGGTGGGGCTACGAGCAGTACTTC.

The chain recombines TRBV9 with TRBJ2-5, with 10 bases aligning to TRBD2. The germline gives CDR1 SGDLS, CDR2 YYNGEE. The CDR3 consists of 15 residues. V was clipped by 3 bases and J by 7 bases; unmatched bases: 9. For the CDR3, the DNA is TGTGCCAGCAGCGCGACTGGGACTAGCGAGGTGACCCAGTACTTC. As protein: CASSATGTSEVTQYF.

This sequence joins TRBV7-9 and TRBJ2-7; maybe TRBD1 (5 bases). The length of the CDR3 is 13 residues. V was pared by 1 base and J by 6 bases, with 10 bases between. Germline V gene lookup returns CDR1 SEHNR and CDR2 FQNEAQ (reference sequence). Here the CDR3 DNA reads TGTGCCAGCAGCTTAGAACAGGTCAGCGAGCAGTACTTC. Amino acids: CASSLEQVSEQYF.

The V and J genes are TRBV30 and TRBJ1-1; TRBD1 aligns across 7 bases. Germline V CDR1 and CDR2: GTSNPN, SVGIG (reference sequence). The CDR3 runs to 18 residues. With V trimmed by 2 bases and J by 3 bases, 18 bases remained unmatched. The CDR3 coding sequence is TGTGCCTGGAGTTCTGACAGGGAATTCTCAACAAGGTACACTGAAGCTTTCTTT. Its protein is CAWSSDREFSTRYTEAFF.

The J gene is TRBJ2-4, the V gene TRBV6-5; the D is unclear. Trimming left V 2 bases short and J 1 base short, with 6 bases between. Germline V CDR1 and CDR2: MNHEY, SVGAGI. The CDR3 runs to 14 residues. The CDR3 coding sequence is TGTGCCAGCAGTTACGGCCTGGCCAAAAACATTCAGTACTTC. It yields the protein CASSYGLAKNIQYF.

CDR3 sequence (DNA): TGTGCCAGCAGCCCTCACGGGACTGAATTCTACGAGCAGTACTTC. It specifies CASSPHGTEFYEQYF. The V and J genes are TRBV9 and TRBJ2-7; perhaps TRBD2 as D (6 bases). The V end was cut by 4 bases, the J end by 3 bases, with 17 bases between. Germline V gives CDR1 SGDLS, CDR2 YYNGEE. This CDR3 comprises 15 residues.